This entry concerns a single T cell receptor beta chain. Its target is not known. Sequence at one end of the junction differs from germline and may be a read error. TCRdb keeps only in-frame clones here, not all; method: immunoSEQ multiplex PCR. The sample lists 20,000 to 25,000 clones; 85% to 90% were seen once. This sample was included in a study of regulatory dendritic cells for organ transplantation. The CDR3 contains 17 residues. Germline CDR1 reads SQVTM; CDR2 reads ANQGSEA. Allogeneic regulatory or mature dendritic cells were co-cultured for approximately 5 days with CFSE-labeled sorted T cells at 1:10. FACS sorted CD4+ or CD8+ T cells into CD45RA+ naive and CD45RO+ memory. Study-wide results and limits: Mature dendritic cells appeared to drive more memory CD8+ clonal expansion than regulatory ones. Memory T cells were less diverse than naive, with memory CD8+ most oligoclonal.

V is TRBV29-1 and J is TRBJ2-2; 15 bases align to TRBD2. This TCR came from a human donor in good health. The sample comprised naive CD4+ T cells from blood cultured with dendritic cells. The subset here: CD45RA+ naive T cells. CDR3 protein: CSVEGLAGGTNTGELFF. The CDR3 DNA reads as TGCAGCGTAGAAGGACTAGCGGGAGGGACGAACACCGGGGAGCTGTTTTTT.